This TCR beta chain was obtained from a study of CD4+ T cells in melanoma. Notes on the study in general: A reported correlation linked neoantigen-specific CD4+ T cells to CD8+, macrophage and B cell function.

Turning to this clone: The antigen is not known.

The CDR3 runs 11 residues. Trimming removed 3 bases at V and 8 bases at J, with 8 bases between. CDR1 SQVTM and CDR2 ANQGSEA come from the germline V gene. The method was immunoSEQ multiplex PCR; TCRdb's version includes in-frame clones alone and lacks a portion of them. The sample includes 10,000 to 13,000 clones, about 70% seen only once; the top ten take more than 8%. Sequenced input: cells from a culture (not recorded whether cultured in vitro). This receptor was identified in a human donor with melanoma. The V gene is TRBV29-1, the J gene TRBJ1-3; D remains ambiguous. CDR3 region: CSVDVADTIYF. CDR3 coding DNA: TGCAGCGTTGACGTAGCCGACACCATATATTTT.